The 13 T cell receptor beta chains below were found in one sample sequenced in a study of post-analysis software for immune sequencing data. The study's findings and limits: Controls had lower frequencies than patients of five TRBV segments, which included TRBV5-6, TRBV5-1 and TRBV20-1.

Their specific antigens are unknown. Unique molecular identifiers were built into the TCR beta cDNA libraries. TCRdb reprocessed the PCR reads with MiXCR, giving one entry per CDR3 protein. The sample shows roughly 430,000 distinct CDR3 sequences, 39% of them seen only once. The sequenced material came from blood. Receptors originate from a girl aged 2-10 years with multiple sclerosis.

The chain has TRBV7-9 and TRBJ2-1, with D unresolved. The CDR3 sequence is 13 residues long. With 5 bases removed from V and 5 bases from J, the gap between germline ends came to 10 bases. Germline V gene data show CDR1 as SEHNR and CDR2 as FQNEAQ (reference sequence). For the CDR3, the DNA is TGTGCCAGCAGCCTTTCGAACAACAATGAGCAGTTCTTC. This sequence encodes CASSLSNNNEQFF.

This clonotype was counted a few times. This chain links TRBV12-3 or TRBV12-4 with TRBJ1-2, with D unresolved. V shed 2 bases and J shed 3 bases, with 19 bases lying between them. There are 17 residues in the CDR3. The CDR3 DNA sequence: TGTGCCAGCAGTTTACAAGGGTACGGTAGCCAGTACTATGGCTACACCTTC. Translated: CASSLQGYGSQYYGYTF.

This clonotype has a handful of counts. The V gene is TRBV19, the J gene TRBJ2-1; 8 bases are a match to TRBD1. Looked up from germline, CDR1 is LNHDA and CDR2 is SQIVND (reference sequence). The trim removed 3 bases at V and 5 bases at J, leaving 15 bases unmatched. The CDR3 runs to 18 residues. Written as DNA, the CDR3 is TGTGCCAGTAGTATTCTTTCCCGTTGGCAGGGGGCAGACAATGAGCAGTTCTTC. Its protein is CASSILSRWQGADNEQFF.

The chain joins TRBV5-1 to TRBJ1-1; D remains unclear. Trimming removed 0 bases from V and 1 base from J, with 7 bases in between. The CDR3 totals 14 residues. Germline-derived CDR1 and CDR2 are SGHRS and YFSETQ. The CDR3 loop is CASSLVGENTEAFF. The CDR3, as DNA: TGCGCCAGCAGCTTGGTCGGGGAGAACACTGAAGCTTTCTTT.

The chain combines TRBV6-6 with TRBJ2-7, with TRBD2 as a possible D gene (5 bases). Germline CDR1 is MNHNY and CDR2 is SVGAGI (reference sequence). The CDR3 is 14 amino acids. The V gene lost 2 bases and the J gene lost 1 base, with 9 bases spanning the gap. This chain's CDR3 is CASSYPGLSYEQYF. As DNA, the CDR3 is TGTGCCAGCAGTTACCCCGGACTTTCCTACGAGCAGTACTTC.

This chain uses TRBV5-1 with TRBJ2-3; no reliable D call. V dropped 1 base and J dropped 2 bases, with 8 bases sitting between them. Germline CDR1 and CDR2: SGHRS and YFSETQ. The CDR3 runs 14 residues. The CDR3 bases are TGCGCCAGCAGCTTGACAGTAACCACAGATACGCAGTATTTT. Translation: CASSLTVTTDTQYF.

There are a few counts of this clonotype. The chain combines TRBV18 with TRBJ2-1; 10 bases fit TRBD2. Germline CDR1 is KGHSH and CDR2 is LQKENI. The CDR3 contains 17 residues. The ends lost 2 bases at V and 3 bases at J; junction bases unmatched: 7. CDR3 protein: CASSPSSLAGVYNEQFF. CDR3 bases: TGTGCCAGCTCACCATCCTCGCTAGCGGGAGTCTACAATGAGCAGTTCTTC.

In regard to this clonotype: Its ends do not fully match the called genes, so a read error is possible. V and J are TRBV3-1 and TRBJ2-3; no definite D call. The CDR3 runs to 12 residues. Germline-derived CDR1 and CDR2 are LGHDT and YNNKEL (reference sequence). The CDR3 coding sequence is TGTGCCTGCAGCCAAGGACCCCTCGGTCAGTATTTT. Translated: CACSQGPLGQYF.

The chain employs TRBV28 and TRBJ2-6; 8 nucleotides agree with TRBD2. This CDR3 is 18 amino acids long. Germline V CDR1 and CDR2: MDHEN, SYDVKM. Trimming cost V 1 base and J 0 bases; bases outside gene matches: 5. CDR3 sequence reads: CASSLSASGYSGANVLTF. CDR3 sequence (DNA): TGTGCCAGCAGTTTATCGGCTAGCGGGTACTCTGGGGCCAACGTCCTGACTTTC. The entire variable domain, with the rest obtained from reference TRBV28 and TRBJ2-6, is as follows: DVKVTQSSRYLVKRTGEKVFLECVQDMDHENMFWYRQDPGLGLRLIYFSYDVKMKEKGDIPEGYSVSREKKERFSLILESASTNQTSMYLCASSLSASGYSGANVLTFGAGSRLTVL.

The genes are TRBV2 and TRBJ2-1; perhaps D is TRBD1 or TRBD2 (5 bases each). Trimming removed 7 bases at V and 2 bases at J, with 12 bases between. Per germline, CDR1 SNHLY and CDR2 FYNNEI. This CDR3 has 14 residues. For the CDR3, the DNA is TGTGCCAGCACTACGAGGGGACCCTACAATGAGCAGTTCTTC. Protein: CASTTRGPYNEQFF.

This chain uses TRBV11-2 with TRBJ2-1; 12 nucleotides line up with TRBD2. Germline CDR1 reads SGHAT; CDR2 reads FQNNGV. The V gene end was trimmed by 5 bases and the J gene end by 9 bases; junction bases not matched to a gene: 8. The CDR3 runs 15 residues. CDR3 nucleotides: TGTGCCAGCAGCATGACTAGCGGGAGTATGAGTGAGCAGTTCTTC. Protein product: CASSMTSGSMSEQFF.

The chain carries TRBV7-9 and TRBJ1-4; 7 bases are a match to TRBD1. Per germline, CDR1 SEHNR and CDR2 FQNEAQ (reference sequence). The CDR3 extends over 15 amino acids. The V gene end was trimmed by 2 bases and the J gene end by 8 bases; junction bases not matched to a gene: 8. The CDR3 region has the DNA TGTGCCAGCAGCTTAACCAGACAGGGTTGGGAAAAACTGTTTTTT. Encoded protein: CASSLTRQGWEKLFF.

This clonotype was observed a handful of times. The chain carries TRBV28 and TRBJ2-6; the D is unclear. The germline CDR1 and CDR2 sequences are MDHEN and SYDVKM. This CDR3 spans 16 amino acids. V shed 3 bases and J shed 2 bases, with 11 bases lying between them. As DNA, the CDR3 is TGTGCCAGCAGTTTTGCCGGGCCGCCTGGGGCCAACGTCCTGACTTTC. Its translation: CASSFAGPPGANVLTF.